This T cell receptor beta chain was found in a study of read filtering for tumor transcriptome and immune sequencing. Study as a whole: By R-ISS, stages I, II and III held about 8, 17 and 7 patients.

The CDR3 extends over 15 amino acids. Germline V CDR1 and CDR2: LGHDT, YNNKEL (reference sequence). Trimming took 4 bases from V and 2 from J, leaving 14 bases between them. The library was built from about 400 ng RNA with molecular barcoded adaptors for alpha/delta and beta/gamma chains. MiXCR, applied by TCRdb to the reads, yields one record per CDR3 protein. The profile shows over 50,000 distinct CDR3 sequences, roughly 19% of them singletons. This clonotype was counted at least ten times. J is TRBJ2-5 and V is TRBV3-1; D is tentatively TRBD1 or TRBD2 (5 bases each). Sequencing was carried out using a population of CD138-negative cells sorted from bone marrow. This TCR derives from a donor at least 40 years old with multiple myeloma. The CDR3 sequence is CASSPSGPPQETQYF. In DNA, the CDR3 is TGTGCCAGCAGCCCTTCGGGACCCCCACAAGAGACCCAGTACTTC.